The present T cell receptor (beta chain) was sequenced within a study of cytomegalovirus exposure and HLA in healthy donors. Among the 120 subjects of the validation cohort, separate from the roughly 600-subject first cohort, were the donors. The repertoire was sequenced with immunoSEQ multiplex PCR; TCRdb's copy has only in-frame clones and lacks some. The table shows 100,000 to 120,000 clones, with almost 96% occurring only once. The V and J ends lost 3 bases and 4 bases, in that order; junction bases with no gene match: 6. The CDR3 runs to 15 residues. Germline-derived CDR1 and CDR2 are SGDLS and YYNGEE.

Sequenced material: PBMCs. The rearrangement uses TRBV9 and TRBJ2-3, with 9 bases identical to TRBD1. The clonotype comes from a woman younger than 35 in good health and CMV-seronegative. The DNA of the CDR3 is TGTGCCAGCAGCGGAAGGGACAGGGAGGCAGATACGCAGTATTTT. It yields the protein CASSGRDREADTQYF.